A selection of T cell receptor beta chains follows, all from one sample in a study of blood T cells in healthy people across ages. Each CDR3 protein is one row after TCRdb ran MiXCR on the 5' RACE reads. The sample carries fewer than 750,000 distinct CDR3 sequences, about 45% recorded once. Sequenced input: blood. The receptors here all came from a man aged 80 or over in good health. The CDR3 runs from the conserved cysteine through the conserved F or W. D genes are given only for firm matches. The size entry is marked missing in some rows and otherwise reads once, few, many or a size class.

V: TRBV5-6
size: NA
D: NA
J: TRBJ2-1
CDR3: CASSLGTRNNEQFF
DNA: TGTGCCAGCAGCCTAGGGACACGGAACAATGAGCAGTTCTTC

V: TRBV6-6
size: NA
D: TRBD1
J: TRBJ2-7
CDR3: CASSYSPGQYYEQYF
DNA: TGTGCCAGCAGTTACTCGCCGGGACAGTACTACGAGCAGTACTTC

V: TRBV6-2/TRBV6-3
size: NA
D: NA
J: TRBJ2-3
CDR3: CASSYSEYSQYF
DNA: TGTGCCAGCAGTTACTCGGAGTACTCGCAGTATTTT

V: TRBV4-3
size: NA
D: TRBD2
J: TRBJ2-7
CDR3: CASSQVSGFSYEQYF
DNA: TGCGCCAGCAGCCAAGTTAGCGGGTTCTCCTACGAGCAGTACTTC

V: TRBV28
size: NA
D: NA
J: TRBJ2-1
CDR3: CASSYQYNNEQFF
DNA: TGTGCCAGCAGTTACCAGTACAACAATGAGCAGTTCTTC

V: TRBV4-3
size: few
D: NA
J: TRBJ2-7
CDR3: CASSQEVSGVIYEQYF
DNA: TGCGCCAGCAGCCAAGAGGTTTCGGGGGTTATATACGAGCAGTACTTC

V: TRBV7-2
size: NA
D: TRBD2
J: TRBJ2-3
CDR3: CASSLRGTAGGTTDTQYF
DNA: TGTGCCAGCAGCCTCAGGGGCACGGCGGGAGGGACCACAGATACGCAGTATTTT

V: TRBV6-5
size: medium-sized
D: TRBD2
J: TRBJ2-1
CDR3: CASSHKREIYNEQFF
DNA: TGTGCCAGCAGCCACAAGCGGGAGATCTACAATGAGCAGTTCTTC

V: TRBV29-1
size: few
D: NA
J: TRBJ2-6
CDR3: CSVATGANVLTF
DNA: TGCAGCGTTGCCACTGGGGCCAACGTCCTGACTTTC

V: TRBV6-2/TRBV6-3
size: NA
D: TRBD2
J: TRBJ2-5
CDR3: CASLPYREGRETQYF
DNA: TGTGCCAGCCTACCGTACCGGGAGGGCCGTGAGACCCAGTACTTC

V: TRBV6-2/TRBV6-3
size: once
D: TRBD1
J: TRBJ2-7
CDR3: CASRRTGVTYEQYF
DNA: TGTGCCAGCAGACGGACAGGGGTGACCTACGAGCAGTACTTC

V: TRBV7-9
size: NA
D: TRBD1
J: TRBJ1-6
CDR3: CVSSLGTAYNSPFHF
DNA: TGTGTCAGCAGCCTCGGGACAGCCTATAATTCACCCTTCCACTTT

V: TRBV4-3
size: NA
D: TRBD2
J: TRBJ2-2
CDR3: CASSQDSTGTSGSGELFF
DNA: TGCGCCAGCAGCCAAGACTCCACCGGGACTAGCGGGAGCGGGGAGCTGTTTTTT

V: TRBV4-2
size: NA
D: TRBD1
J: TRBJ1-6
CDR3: CASSQERTGEHSPLHF
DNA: TGTGCCAGCAGCCAAGAGAGGACAGGGGAGCACTCACCCCTCCACTTT

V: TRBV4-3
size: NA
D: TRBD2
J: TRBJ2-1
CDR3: CASSPHILAGREQFF
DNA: TGCGCCAGCAGCCCCCATATCCTAGCGGGCCGGGAGCAGTTCTTC

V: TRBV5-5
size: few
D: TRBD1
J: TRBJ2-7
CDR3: CASSLDRGFRYEQYF
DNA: TGTGCCAGCAGCCTGGACAGGGGGTTTAGGTACGAGCAGTACTTC

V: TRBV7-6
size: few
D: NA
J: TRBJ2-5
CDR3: CASSLTPGKVQYF
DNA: TGTGCCAGCAGCTTAACCCCAGGGAAGGTACAGTACTTC

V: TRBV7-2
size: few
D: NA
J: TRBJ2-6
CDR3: CASSFPSSGANVLTF
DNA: TGTGCCAGCAGCTTTCCATCCTCTGGGGCCAACGTCCTGACTTTC

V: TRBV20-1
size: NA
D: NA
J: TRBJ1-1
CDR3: CSARARGQMNTEAFF
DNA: TGCAGTGCTAGAGCTCGTGGACAGATGAACACTGAAGCTTTCTTT

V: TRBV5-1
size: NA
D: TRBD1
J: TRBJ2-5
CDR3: CASSPGQAGKYF
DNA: TGCGCCAGCAGCCCCGGACAGGCCGGGAAGTACTTC

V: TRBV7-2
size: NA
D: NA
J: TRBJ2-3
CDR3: CASSYGPTSTDTQYF
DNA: TGTGCCAGCAGCTACGGACCCACTAGCACAGATACGCAGTATTTT

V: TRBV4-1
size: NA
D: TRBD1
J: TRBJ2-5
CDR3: CASSHTDRVETQYF
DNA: TGCGCCAGCAGCCATACCGACAGGGTGGAGACCCAGTACTTC

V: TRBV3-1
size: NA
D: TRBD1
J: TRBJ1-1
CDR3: CASSLNRGGTEAFF
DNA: TGTGCCAGCAGCCTCAACAGGGGGGGCACTGAAGCTTTCTTT

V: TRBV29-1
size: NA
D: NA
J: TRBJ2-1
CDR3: CSVVGEIRSYNEQFF
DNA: TGCAGCGTAGTGGGGGAAATCCGCTCCTACAATGAGCAGTTCTTC

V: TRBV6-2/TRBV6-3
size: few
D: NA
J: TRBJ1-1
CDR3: CASSYSRLNTEAFF
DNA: TGTGCCAGCAGTTACTCGAGGCTGAACACTGAAGCTTTCTTT

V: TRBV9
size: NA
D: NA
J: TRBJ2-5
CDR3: CASNHDGQREETQYF
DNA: TGTGCCAGCAATCACGACGGACAAAGGGAAGAGACCCAGTACTTC

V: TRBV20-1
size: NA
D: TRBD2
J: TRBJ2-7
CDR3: CSARASGRGEQYF
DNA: TGCAGTGCTAGAGCTAGCGGGAGGGGCGAGCAGTACTTC

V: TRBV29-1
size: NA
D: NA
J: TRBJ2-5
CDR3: CSAKSARGVETQYF
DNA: TGCAGCGCCAAGTCGGCCAGGGGGGTTGAGACCCAGTACTTC

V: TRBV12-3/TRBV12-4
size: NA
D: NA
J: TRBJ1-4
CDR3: CASSLGGLGSNEKLFF
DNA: TGTGCCAGCAGCTTGGGGGGCCTGGGCTCTAATGAAAAACTGTTTTTT

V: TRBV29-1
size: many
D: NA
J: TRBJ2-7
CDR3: CSVALGAYEQYF
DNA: TGCAGCGTTGCTCTGGGAGCCTACGAGCAGTACTTC

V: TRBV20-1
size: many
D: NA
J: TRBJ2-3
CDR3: CSASSDTQYF
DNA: TGCAGTGCTAGTTCAGATACGCAGTATTTT

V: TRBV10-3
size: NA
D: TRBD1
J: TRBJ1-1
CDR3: CASGRGTEAFF
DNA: TGTGCCTCTGGCAGGGGGACTGAAGCTTTCTTT

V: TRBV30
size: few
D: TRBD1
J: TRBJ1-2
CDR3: CAWQGTVGGYTF
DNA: TGTGCCTGGCAAGGGACAGTTGGTGGCTACACCTTC

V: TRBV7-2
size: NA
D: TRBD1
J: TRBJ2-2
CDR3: CASSPPGQGLNGELFF
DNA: TGTGCCAGCAGCCCTCCGGGACAGGGGCTTAACGGGGAGCTGTTTTTT

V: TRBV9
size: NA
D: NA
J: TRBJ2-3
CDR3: CASSATGRGTDTQYF
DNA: TGTGCCAGCAGCGCGACAGGGAGGGGCACAGATACGCAGTATTTT

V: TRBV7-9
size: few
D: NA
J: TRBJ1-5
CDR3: CASSKGGNQPQHF
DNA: TGTGCCAGCAGCAAAGGTGGCAATCAGCCCCAGCATTTT

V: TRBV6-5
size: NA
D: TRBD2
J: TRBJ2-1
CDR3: CASSYGAGDYNEQFF
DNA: TGTGCCAGCAGTTACGGTGCGGGAGATTATAATGAGCAGTTCTTC

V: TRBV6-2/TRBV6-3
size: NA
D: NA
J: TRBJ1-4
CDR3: CASSPSGRSGRDTNEKLFF
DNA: TGTGCCAGCAGTCCATCGGGAAGATCGGGACGAGACACTAATGAAAAACTGTTTTTT

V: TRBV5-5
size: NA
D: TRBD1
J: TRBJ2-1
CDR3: CASSQTGVSYNEQFF
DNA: TGTGCCAGCAGCCAGACAGGGGTATCCTACAATGAGCAGTTCTTC

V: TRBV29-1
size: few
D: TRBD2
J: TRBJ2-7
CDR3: CSVRGDSYEQYF
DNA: TGCAGCGTTCGGGGGGACTCCTACGAGCAGTACTTC